Listed below are T cell receptor beta chains from one sample, sequenced in a study of technical replicates of blood from a handful of donors. Assay: immunoSEQ multiplex PCR; the TCRdb copy retains only in-frame clones and omits some. The sample consists of about 59,000 clones, approximately 97% of them appearing once. The sequencing input was T cells isolated from PBMCs. All receptors derive from a human donor in good health. Each CDR3 is given without its conserved first and last residue. Clone size, where shown, is once, few, many, or a class for clones that have expanded.

clone size: NA; CDR3 length: 14; V gene: TRBV4-2; CDR3 protein: ASSPGLDRVNQPQH
clone size: NA; CDR3 length: 13; V gene: TRBV28; CDR3 protein: ASSATGSGANVLT
clone size: NA; CDR3 length: 12; V gene: TRBV5-4; CDR3 protein: ASSLDRGSGPQH
clone size: NA; CDR3 length: 8; V gene: TRBV28; CDR3 protein: ASSLYEQY
clone size: NA; CDR3 length: 11; V gene: TRBV19; CDR3 protein: ASSIRQADTQY
clone size: NA; CDR3 length: 13; V gene: TRBV29-1; CDR3 protein: SVEGLRDWGYGYT
clone size: NA; CDR3 length: 11; V gene: TRBV6-5; CDR3 protein: ASSYRGQQPQH
clone size: NA; CDR3 length: 13; V gene: TRBV5-1; CDR3 protein: ASSFPGPVGETQY
clone size: NA; CDR3 length: 12; V gene: TRBV29-1; CDR3 protein: SVEREGMNTEAF
clone size: NA; CDR3 length: 12; V gene: TRBV11-2; CDR3 protein: ASSLVESGYGYT
clone size: NA; CDR3 length: 14; V gene: TRBV30; CDR3 protein: AWSVYLTATNYGYT
clone size: NA; CDR3 length: 12; V gene: TRBV18; CDR3 protein: ASTQGAGNTEAF
clone size: once; CDR3 length: 11; V gene: TRBV19; CDR3 protein: ASSTGVTYEQY
clone size: NA; CDR3 length: 13; V gene: TRBV5-3; CDR3 protein: ASLPIRKSNSPLH
clone size: NA; CDR3 length: 11; V gene: TRBV28; CDR3 protein: ASSSPREYEQY
clone size: once; CDR3 length: 16; V gene: TRBV5-1; CDR3 protein: ASYHGGASGSLYNEQF
clone size: NA; CDR3 length: 12; V gene: TRBV5-6; CDR3 protein: ASSFISSPDTQY
clone size: NA; CDR3 length: 14; V gene: TRBV9; CDR3 protein: ASSAAPRQSNREAF
clone size: NA; CDR3 length: 13; V gene: TRBV7-9; CDR3 protein: ASSLGGDRGYEQY
clone size: NA; CDR3 length: 14; V gene: TRBV4-1; CDR3 protein: ASSQTLWTSGRREY
clone size: NA; CDR3 length: 14; V gene: TRBV5-4; CDR3 protein: ASSLDLGQGANVLT
clone size: NA; CDR3 length: 13; V gene: TRBV6-5; CDR3 protein: ASRPAGGMNTEAF
clone size: NA; CDR3 length: 14; V gene: TRBV19; CDR3 protein: ASSPLTSGGWYEQF
clone size: NA; CDR3 length: 12; V gene: TRBV18; CDR3 protein: ASSHEAYGNTIY
clone size: NA; CDR3 length: 12; V gene: TRBV4-2; CDR3 protein: ASSLRTASYGYT
clone size: once; CDR3 length: 12; V gene: TRBV6-1; CDR3 protein: ASIEQLNYNEQF
clone size: NA; CDR3 length: 13; V gene: TRBV6-5; CDR3 protein: ASSYWNRGIGGYT